Below, 6 T cell receptor beta chains from the same sample are listed, as sequenced in a study of vaccination effects on CD4 cells after COVID-19 (dated by TCRdb to between 2021 and 2022). To identify antigen-specific CD4+ T cell clonotypes by their expansion, the ViraFEST assay first stimulated PBMC with viral peptide pools and then applied TCR sequencing. After more than nine days of culture, CD4+ T cells were isolated with the EasySep CD4+ T cell isolation kit. Each participant got two doses of an mRNA SARS-CoV-2 vaccine, either BNT162b2 or mRNA-1273. The library came from the immunoSEQ multiplex PCR assay. The table comes from immuneACCESS by way of TCRdb, which keeps in-frame sequences with V and J called. Part of the clones is missing from these tables; in studies checked, under half for an unresolved V gene and the rest for unknown reasons. Recorded for this sample are about 24,000 clones; approximately 69% of them occurred a single time. The top ten clones comprise 8.2% of the sample.

Their antigen targets remain unknown. This sample comprised CD4+ T cells from PBMCs cultured with SARS-CoV-2 spike peptides, obtained after COVID-19 vaccination. This sample's cell subset or site label indicates: SARS-CoV-2 spike overlapping peptide pool stimulation. The receptors were sampled from a human donor who received a COVID-19 vaccine.

The chain links TRBV18 to TRBJ2-3, with a tentative D call TRBD2 (6 bases). CDR3 length equals 19 residues. Germline assignment: CDR1 KGHSH and CDR2 LQKENI. The ends were cut back, 3 bases at V and 0 bases at J, with 22 bases in the middle. The CDR3 protein is CASSPRLALSGTSTDTQYF. The DNA of the CDR3 is TGTGCCAGCTCACCGCGGCTAGCCCTTAGCGGAACTAGCACAGATACGCAGTATTTT.

V is TRBV12-3 or TRBV12-4 and J is TRBJ2-4; TRBD2 is a possible D gene (6 bases). The CDR3 sequence is 13 residues long. V was clipped by 3 bases and J by 7 bases, with 10 bases between them. The CDR3 DNA sequence: TGTGCCAGCAGTTTCGAGGGGAGGAACATTCAGTACTTC. This encodes CASSFEGRNIQYF.

The J gene is TRBJ1-3, the V gene TRBV2, with D perhaps TRBD1 (5 bases). The V gene lost 1 base and the J gene lost 6 bases, with 7 bases spanning the gap. This CDR3 spans 13 amino acids. From germline, CDR1 is SNHLY and CDR2 FYNNEI. The CDR3, as DNA: TGTGCCAGCAGTGAAGAAGGGGCAAACACCATATATTTT. Its protein is CASSEEGANTIYF.

This clone was detected a few times. This chain uses TRBV10-1 with TRBJ2-7; D unresolved. With 3 bases removed from V and 3 bases from J, the gap between germline ends came to 6 bases. Germline CDR1 WNHNN, CDR2 SYGVQD (reference sequence). This CDR3 is 12 amino acids long. The CDR3 sequence is CASSDGGYEQYF. The CDR3 DNA reads as TGCGCCAGCAGTGACGGTGGCTACGAGCAGTACTTC.

The chain combines TRBV4-1 with TRBJ1-5; tentatively, D is TRBD1 (5 bases). CDR1 and CDR2 from the germline V gene are MGHRA and YSYEKL. CDR3 length equals 18 residues. Trimming removed 3 bases from V and 1 base from J, with 19 bases in between. CDR3 sequence reads: CASSQQTLGRGSNQPQHF. The DNA of the CDR3 is TGCGCCAGCAGCCAGCAAACCCTGGGGAGGGGAAGCAATCAGCCCCAGCATTTT.

The chain recombines TRBV7-9 with TRBJ1-5; TRBD1 might be the D (6 bases). Trimming left V 7 bases short and J 3 bases short, with 13 bases between. This CDR3 has 14 amino acids. Looked up from germline, CDR1 is SEHNR and CDR2 is FQNEAQ (reference sequence). CDR3 loop: CASTPPGDNQPQHF. The DNA of the CDR3 is TGTGCCAGCACCCCCCCAGGGGACAATCAGCCCCAGCATTTT.